This TCR beta chain stems from a study of blood T cell repertoires in COVID-19. Study-wide background: Both acute and convalescent COVID-19 samples were obtained from the United States, Italy and Spain. T cells, B-cell-depleted T cells, or PBMCs supplied cDNA or gDNA.

Participants were aged 18 to 89 years, lived in some 23 US areas, and enrolled virtually. V lost 7 bases, J lost 2 bases, and 18 bases lay in between. The CDR3 loop spans 16 amino acids. CDR1 MDHEN and CDR2 SYDVKM come from the germline V gene. Original processing methods: Using reference gene primer amplification, nucleated cell counts were estimated. Clones were sequenced by immunoSEQ multiplex PCR, and TCRdb holds only the in-frame ones, with some missing. V and J calls plus clone size are reproduced from that table; the DNA served to infer D and trimming. The sample lists 330,000 or so clones, roughly 90% occurring once.

The chain uses TRBV28 and TRBJ1-5; weak D call: TRBD1 (5 bases). Sequencing used PBMCs or T cells enriched from blood (not recorded which). The receptor comes from a woman aged 25 to 39 who had recovered from COVID-19. Written as DNA, the CDR3 is TGTGCCAGCACTTCCCTGGGGGAGGCGGGCAATCAGCCCCAGCATTTT. Amino acids: CASTSLGEAGNQPQHF.